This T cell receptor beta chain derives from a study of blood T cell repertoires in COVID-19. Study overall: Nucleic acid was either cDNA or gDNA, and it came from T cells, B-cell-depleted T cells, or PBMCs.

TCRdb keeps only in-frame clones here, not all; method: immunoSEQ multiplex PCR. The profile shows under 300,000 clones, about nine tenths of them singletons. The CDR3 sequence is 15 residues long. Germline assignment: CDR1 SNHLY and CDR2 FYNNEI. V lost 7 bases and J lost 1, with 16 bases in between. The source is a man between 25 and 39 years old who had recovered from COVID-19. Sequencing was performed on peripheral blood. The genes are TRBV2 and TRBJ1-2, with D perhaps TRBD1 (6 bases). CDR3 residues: CASTPQGYINYGYTF. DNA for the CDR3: TGTGCCAGCACTCCACAGGGCTACATTAACTATGGCTACACCTTC.